This T cell receptor (beta chain) comes out of a study of blood T cell repertoires in COVID-19. Measured with immunoSEQ multiplex PCR; TCRdb has only the in-frame clones, and not every one. Among around 250,000 clones, 85% were seen once, and the ten largest hold roughly 6.7%. The V and J ends lost 3 bases and 4 bases respectively, with 19 bases between them. The CDR3 is 17 amino acids. Germline V gene sequence: CDR1 LNHDA, CDR2 SQIVND (reference sequence). Specimen: PBMCs or T cells enriched from blood (not recorded which). This rearrangement joins TRBV19 to TRBJ2-1; tentative D call: TRBD2 (7 bases). This sequence originates from a woman in her fifties or sixties who had been exposed to COVID-19. DNA of the CDR3: TGTGCCAGTAGTATGGGACCAGGGGAGGGTAGGTACAATGAGCAGTTCTTC. Amino acids: CASSMGPGEGRYNEQFF.